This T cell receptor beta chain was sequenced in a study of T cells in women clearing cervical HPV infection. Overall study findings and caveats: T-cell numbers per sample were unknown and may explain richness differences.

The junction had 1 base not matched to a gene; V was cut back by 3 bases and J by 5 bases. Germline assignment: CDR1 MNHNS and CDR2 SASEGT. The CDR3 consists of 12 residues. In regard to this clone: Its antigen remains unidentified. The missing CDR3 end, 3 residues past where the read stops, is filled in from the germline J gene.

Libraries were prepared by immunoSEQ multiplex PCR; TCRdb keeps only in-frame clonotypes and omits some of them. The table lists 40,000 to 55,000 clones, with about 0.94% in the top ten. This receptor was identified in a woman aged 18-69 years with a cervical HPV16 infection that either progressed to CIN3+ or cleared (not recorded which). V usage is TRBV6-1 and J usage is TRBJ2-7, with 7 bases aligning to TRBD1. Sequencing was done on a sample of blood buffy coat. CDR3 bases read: TGTGCCAGCAGTGACACAGGGGACGAG. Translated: CASSDTGDE. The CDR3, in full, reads CASSDTGDEQYF.